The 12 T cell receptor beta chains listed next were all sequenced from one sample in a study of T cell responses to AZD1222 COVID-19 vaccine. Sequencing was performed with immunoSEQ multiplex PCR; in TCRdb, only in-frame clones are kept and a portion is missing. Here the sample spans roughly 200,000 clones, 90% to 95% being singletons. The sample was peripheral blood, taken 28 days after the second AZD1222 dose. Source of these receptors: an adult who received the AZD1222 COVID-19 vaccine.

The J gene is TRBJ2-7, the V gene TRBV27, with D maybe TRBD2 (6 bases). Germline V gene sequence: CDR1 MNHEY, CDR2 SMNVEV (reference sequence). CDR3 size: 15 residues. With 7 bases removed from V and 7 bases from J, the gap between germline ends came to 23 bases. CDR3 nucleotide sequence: TGTGCCAGCACCCCCAGGAGCCAGGGACTCCGGGAGCAGTACTTC. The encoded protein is CASTPRSQGLREQYF.

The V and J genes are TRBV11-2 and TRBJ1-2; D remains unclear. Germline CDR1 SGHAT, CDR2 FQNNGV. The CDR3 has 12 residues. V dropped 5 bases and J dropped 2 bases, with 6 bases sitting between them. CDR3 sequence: CASSPTNYGYTF. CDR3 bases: TGTGCCAGCAGCCCGACCAACTATGGCTACACCTTC. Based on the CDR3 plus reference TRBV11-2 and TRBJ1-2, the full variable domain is EAGVAQSPRYKIIEKRQSVAFWCNPISGHATLYWYQQILGQGPKLLIQFQNNGVVDDSQLPKDRFSAERLKGVDSTLKIQPAKLEDSAVYLCASSPTNYGYTFGSGTRLTVV.

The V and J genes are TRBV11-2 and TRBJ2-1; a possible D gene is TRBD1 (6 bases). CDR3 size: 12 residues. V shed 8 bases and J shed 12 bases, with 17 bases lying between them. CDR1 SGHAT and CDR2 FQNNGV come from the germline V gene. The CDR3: CASSYRAHRQFF. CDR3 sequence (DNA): TGTGCCAGCTCATACAGGGCCCACAGGCAGTTCTTC. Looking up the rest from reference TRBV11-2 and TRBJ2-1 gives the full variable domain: EAGVAQSPRYKIIEKRQSVAFWCNPISGHATLYWYQQILGQGPKLLIQFQNNGVVDDSQLPKDRFSAERLKGVDSTLKIQPAKLEDSAVYLCASSYRAHRQFFGPGTRLTVL.

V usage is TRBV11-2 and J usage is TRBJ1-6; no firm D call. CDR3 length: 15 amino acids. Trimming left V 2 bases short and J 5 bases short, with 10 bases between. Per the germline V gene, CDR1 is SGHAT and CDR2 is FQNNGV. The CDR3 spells CASSLYFSNNSPLHF. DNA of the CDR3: TGTGCCAGCAGCTTATATTTTAGTAATAATTCACCCCTCCACTTT.

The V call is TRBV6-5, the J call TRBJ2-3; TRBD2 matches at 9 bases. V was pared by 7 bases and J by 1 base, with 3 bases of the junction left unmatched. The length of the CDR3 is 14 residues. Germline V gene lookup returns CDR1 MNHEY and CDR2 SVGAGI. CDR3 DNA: TGTGCCAGCAAGCGGACTAGCGGCACAGATACGCAGTATTTT. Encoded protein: CASKRTSGTDTQYF.

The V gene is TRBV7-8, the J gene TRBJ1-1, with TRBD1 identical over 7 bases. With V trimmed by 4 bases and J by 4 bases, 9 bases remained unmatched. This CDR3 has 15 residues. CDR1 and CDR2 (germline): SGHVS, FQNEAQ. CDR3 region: CASSYTTGAVTEAFF. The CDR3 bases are TGTGCCAGCAGCTACACAACAGGGGCGGTCACTGAAGCTTTCTTT.

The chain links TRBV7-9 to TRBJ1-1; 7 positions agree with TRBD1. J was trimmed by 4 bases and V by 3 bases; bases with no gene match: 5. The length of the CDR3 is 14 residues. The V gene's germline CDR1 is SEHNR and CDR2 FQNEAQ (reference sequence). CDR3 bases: TGTGCCAGCAGCTTGGGACAGCTTCGCACTGAAGCTTTCTTT. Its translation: CASSLGQLRTEAFF.

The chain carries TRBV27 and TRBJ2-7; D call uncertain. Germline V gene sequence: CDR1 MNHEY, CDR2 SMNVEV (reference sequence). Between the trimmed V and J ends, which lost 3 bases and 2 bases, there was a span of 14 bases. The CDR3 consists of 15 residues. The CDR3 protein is CASSLRPALTYEQYF. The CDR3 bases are TGTGCCAGCAGTTTGAGGCCGGCCCTCACCTACGAGCAGTACTTC.

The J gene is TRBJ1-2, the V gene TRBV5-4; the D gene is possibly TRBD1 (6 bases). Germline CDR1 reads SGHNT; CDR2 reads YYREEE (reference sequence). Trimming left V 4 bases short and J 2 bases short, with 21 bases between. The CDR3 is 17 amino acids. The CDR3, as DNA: TGTGCCAGCAGCCCGGGGCGGGTTTGGGGGCAGAACTATGGCTACACCTTC. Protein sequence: CASSPGRVWGQNYGYTF.

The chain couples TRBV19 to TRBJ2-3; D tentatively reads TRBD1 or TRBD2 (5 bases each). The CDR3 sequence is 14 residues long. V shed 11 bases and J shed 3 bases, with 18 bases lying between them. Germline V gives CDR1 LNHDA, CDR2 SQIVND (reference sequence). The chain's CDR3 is CAASLGVRTDTQYF. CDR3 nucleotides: TGTGCCGCTTCTCTGGGGGTGAGAACAGATACGCAGTATTTT.

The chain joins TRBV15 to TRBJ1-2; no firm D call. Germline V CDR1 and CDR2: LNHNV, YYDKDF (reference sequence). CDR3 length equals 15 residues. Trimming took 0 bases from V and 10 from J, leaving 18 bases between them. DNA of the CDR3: TGTGCCACCAGCAGAGAGGGCTCCGCTGCGGGTGTCTACACCTTC. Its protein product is CATSREGSAAGVYTF. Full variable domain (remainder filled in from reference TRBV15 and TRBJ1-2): DAMVIQNPRYQVTQFGKPVTLSCSQTLNHNVMYWYQQKSSQAPKLLFHYYDKDFNNEADTPDNFQSRRPNTSFCFLDIRSPGLGDTAMYLCATSREGSAAGVYTFGSGTRLTVV.

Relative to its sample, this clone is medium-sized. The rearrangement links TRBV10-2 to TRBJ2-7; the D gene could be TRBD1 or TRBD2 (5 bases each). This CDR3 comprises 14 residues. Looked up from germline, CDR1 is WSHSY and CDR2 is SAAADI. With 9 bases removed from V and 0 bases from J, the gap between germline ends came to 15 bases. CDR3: CASGGWGSSYEQYF. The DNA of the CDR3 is TGCGCCAGTGGTGGGTGGGGGAGCTCCTACGAGCAGTACTTC.